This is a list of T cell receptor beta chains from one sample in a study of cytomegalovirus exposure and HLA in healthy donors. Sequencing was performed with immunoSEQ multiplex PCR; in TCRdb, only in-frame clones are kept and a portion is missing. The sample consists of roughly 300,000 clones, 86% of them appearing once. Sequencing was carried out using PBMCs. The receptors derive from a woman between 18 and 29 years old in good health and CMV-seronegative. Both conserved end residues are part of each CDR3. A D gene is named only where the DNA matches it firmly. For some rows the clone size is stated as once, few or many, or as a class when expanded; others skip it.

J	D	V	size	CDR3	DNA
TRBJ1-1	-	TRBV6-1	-	CASSDFTEAFF	TGTGCCAGCAGTGACTTCACTGAAGCTTTCTTT
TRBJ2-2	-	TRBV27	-	CASSLASSNYANTGELFF	TGTGCCAGCAGTTTAGCTAGCAGCAACTACGCGAACACCGGGGAGCTGTTTTTT
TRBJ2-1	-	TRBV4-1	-	CASSQDHVQGGGEQFF	TGCGCCAGCAGCCAAGATCACGTACAGGGGGGGGGTGAGCAGTTCTTC
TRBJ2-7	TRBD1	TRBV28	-	CASRDSREQYF	TGTGCCAGCCGGGACAGTAGAGAGCAGTACTTC
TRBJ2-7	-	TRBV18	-	CASSPAGTLSYEQYF	TGTGCCAGCTCACCGGCCGGGACTCTCTCCTACGAGCAGTACTTC
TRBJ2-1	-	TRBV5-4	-	CASSLELAVGNEQFF	TGTGCCAGCAGCTTGGAGTTAGCTGTAGGCAATGAGCAGTTCTTC
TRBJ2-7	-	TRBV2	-	CASSEGALTRGSRYEQYF	TGTGCCAGCAGTGAAGGGGCACTAACTAGGGGGAGTCGGTACGAGCAGTACTTC
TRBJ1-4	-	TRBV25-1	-	CASRGTGLEKLFF	TGTGCCAGCAGGGGGACGGGACTAGAAAAACTGTTTTTT
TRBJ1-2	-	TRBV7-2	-	CASSSIQGYGYTF	TGTGCCAGCAGCTCGATTCAGGGTTATGGCTACACCTTC
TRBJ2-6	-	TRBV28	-	CASSLGGSGANVLTF	TGTGCCAGCAGTTTAGGGGGGTCTGGGGCCAACGTCCTGACTTTC
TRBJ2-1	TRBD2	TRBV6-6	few	CASRRDGTSANEQFF	TGTGCCAGCAGACGGGACGGGACTAGCGCTAATGAGCAGTTCTTC